This TCR beta chain comes out of a study of early T cells in non-severe SARS-CoV-2 infection. This clonotype was seen repeatedly, ten times or more. Its antigen is unknown. Germline V lookup: CDR1 SEHNR, CDR2 FQNEAQ (reference sequence). With 3 bases clipped from V and 8 bases from J, the junction kept 7 bases outside the gene matches. This CDR3 spans 15 amino acids. Study-wide results and caveats: Matching with VDJdb favored anti-spike CD8 responses (missing private and CD4 specificities).

Using its own MiXCR run on the 5' RACE reads, TCRdb lists one record per CDR3 protein. The sample has approximately 90,000 distinct CDR3 sequences; approximately 11% are singletons. This TCR was sampled from an adult who was a healthcare worker with PCR-confirmed SARS-CoV-2 infection or an uninfected control (not recorded which). Material: whole blood, obtained at baseline. The chain recombines TRBV7-9 with TRBJ1-4, with TRBD1 matching 9 bases. Written as DNA, the CDR3 is TGTGCCAGCAGCTTGTTGACAGGGGGTCACGAAAAACTGTTTTTT. It specifies CASSLLTGGHEKLFF.